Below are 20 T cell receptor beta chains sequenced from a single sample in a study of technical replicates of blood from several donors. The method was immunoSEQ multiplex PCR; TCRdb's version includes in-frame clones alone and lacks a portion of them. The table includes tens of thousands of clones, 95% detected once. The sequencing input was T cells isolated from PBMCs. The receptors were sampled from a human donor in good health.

DNA for the CDR3: TGTGCCAGCAGCCAAGTTTATAGACAGAACTATGGCTACACCTTC. Translation: CASSQVYRQNYGYTF. The chain combines TRBV4-2 with TRBJ1-2; possible D gene TRBD1, 5 bases. The CDR3 has 15 residues. CDR1 is LGHNA, CDR2 YNFKEQ, per germline. V was pared by 1 base and J by 2 bases, with 11 bases between.

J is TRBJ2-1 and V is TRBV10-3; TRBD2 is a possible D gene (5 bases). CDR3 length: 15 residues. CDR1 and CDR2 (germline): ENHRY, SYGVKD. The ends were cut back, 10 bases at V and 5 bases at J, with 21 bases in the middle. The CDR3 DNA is TGTGCCACCCAAAGGTCAGCGGTACTGGACAATGAGCAGTTCTTC. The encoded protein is CATQRSAVLDNEQFF.

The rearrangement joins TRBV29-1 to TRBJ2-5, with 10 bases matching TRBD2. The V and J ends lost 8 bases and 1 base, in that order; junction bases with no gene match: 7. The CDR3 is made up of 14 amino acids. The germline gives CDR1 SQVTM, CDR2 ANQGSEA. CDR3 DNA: TGCAGCTCAAAACGGACTAGCGGCCAAGAGACCCAGTACTTC. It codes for CSSKRTSGQETQYF.

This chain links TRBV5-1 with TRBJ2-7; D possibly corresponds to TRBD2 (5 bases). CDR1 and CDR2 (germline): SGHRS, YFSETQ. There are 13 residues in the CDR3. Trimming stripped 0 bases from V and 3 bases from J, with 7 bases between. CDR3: CASSLVTSYEQYF. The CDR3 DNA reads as TGCGCCAGCAGCTTGGTTACTAGCTACGAGCAGTACTTC.

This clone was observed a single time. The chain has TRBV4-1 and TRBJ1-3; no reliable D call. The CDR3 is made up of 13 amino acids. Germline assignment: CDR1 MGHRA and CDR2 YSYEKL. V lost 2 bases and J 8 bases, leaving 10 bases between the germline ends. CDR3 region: CASSQLGGDTIYF. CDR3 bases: TGCGCCAGCAGCCAATTGGGCGGGGACACCATATATTTT.

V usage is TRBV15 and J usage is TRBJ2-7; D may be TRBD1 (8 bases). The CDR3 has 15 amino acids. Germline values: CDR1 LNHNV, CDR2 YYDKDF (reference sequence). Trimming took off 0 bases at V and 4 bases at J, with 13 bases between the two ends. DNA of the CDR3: TGTGCCACCAGCAGAGATCTACAGGGGGGGTACGAGCAGTACTTC. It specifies CATSRDLQGGYEQYF.

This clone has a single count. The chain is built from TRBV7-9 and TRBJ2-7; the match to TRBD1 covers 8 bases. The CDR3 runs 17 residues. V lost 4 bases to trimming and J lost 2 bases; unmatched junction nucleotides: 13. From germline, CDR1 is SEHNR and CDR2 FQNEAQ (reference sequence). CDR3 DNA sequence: TGTGCCAGCAGCTCCGGACAGGGACACGAAAAAACCTACGAGCAGTACTTC. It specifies CASSSGQGHEKTYEQYF.

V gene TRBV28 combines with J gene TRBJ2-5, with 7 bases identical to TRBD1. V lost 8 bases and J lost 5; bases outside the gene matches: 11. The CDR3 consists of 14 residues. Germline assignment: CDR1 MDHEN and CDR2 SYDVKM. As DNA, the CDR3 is TGTGCCAGCTCCCAACAGGGGCCTAGGGAGACCCAGTACTTC. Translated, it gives CASSQQGPRETQYF.

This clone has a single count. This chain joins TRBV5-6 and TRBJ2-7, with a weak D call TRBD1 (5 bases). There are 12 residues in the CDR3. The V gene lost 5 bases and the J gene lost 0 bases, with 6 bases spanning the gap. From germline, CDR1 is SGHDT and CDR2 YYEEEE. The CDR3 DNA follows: TGTGCCAGCAGAGACAGCTCCTACGAGCAGTACTTC. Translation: CASRDSSYEQYF.

This CDR3 is CASSRDRAGDEQYF. For the CDR3, the DNA is TGTGCCAGCAGCCGCGACAGGGCCGGCGACGAGCAGTACTTC. The chain combines TRBV7-9 with TRBJ2-7; 7 bases line up with TRBD1. Unmatched junction bases numbered 9, after V lost 5 bases and J lost 5 bases. This CDR3 contains 14 residues. CDR1 SEHNR and CDR2 FQNEAQ come from the germline V gene (reference sequence). The whole variable domain, remainder taken from reference TRBV7-9 and TRBJ2-7, is DTGVSQNPRHKITKRGQNVTFRCDPISEHNRLYWYRQTLGQGPEFLTYFQNEAQLEKSRLLSDRFSAERPKGSFSTLEIQRTEQGDSAMYLCASSRDRAGDEQYFGPGTRLTVT.

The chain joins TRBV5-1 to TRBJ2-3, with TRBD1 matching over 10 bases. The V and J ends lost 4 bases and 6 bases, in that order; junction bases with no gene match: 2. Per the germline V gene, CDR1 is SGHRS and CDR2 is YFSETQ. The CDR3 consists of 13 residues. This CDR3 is CASSPGQGDTQYF. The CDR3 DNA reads TGCGCCAGCAGCCCGGGACAGGGGGATACGCAGTATTTT.

CDR3 protein: CASSFRDISYNEQFF. DNA of the CDR3: TGTGCCAGCAGCTTCAGGGATATCTCCTACAATGAGCAGTTCTTC. The chain combines TRBV11-1 with TRBJ2-1, with D perhaps TRBD1 (5 bases). This CDR3 has 15 residues. Trimming took off 3 bases at V and 0 bases at J, with 9 bases between the two ends. The germline gives CDR1 SGHAT, CDR2 FQDESV (reference sequence).

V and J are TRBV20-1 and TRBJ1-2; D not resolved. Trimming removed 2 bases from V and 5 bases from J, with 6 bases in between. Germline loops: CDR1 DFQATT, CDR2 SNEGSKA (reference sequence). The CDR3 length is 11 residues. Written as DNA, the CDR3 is TGCAGTGCTAGAACAGATTATGGCTACACCTTC. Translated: CSARTDYGYTF.

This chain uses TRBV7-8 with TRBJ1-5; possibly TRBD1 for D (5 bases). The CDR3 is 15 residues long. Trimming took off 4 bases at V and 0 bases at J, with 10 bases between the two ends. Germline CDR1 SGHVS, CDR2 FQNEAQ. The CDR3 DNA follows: TGTGCCAGCAGCTATGACAGCTATAGCAATCAGCCCCAGCATTTT. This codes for CASSYDSYSNQPQHF.

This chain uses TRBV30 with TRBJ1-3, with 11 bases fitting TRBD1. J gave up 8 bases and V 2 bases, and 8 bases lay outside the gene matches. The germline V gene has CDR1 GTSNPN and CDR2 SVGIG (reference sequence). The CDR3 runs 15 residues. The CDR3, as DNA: TGTGCCTGGAGTTTTCGGACAGGGGGCGTTTACACCATATATTTT. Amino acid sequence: CAWSFRTGGVYTIYF.

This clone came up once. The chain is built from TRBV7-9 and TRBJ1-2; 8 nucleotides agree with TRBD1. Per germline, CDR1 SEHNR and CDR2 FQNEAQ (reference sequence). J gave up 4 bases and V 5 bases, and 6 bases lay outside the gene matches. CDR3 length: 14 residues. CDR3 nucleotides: TGTGCCAGCAGCCCACAGGGGGGACCCTATGGCTACACCTTC. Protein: CASSPQGGPYGYTF.

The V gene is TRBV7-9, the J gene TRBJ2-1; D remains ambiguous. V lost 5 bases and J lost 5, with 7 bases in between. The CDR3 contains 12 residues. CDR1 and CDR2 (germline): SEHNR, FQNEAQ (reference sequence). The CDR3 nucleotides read TGTGCCAGCAGCCTTGCAGACAATGAGCAGTTCTTC. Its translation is CASSLADNEQFF.

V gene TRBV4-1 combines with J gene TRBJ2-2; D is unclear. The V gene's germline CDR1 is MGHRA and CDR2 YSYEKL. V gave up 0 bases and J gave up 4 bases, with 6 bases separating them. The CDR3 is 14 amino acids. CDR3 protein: CASSQDRPTGELFF. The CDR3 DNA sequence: TGCGCCAGCAGCCAAGACCGTCCCACCGGGGAGCTGTTTTTT.

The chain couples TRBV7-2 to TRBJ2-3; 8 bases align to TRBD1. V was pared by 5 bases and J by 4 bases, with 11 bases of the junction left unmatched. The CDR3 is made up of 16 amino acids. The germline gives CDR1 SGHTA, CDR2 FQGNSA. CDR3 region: CASSLWTGLGADTQYF. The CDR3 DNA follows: TGTGCCAGCAGCCTCTGGACAGGGTTGGGGGCAGATACGCAGTATTTT.

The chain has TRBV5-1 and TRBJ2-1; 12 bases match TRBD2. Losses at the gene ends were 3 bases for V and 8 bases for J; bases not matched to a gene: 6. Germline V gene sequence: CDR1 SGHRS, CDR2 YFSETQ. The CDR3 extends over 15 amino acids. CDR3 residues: CASSYSSGRAYEQFF. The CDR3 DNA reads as TGCGCCAGCAGCTATTCTAGCGGGAGGGCCTATGAGCAGTTCTTC. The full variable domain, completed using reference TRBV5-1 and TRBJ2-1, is KAGVTQTPRYLIKTRGQQVTLSCSPISGHRSVSWYQQTPGQGLQFLFEYFSETQRNKGNFPGRFSGRQFSNSRSEMNVSTLELGDSALYLCASSYSSGRAYEQFFGPGTRLTVL.